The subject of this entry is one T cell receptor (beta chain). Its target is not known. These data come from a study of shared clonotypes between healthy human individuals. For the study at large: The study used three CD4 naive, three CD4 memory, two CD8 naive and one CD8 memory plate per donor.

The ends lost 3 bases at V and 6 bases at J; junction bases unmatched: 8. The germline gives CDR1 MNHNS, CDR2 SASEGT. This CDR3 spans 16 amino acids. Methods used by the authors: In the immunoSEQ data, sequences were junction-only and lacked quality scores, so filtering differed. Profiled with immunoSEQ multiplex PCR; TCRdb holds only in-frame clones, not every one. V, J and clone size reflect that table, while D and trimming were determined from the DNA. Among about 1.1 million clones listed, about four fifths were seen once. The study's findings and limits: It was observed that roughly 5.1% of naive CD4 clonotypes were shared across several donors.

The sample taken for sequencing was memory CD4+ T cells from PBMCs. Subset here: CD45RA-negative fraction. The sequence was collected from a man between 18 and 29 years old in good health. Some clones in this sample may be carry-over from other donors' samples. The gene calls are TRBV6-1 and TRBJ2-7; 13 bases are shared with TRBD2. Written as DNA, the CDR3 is TGTGCCAGCAGTGACAAACTAGCGGGAGGGCCCTCCGAGCAGTACTTC. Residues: CASSDKLAGGPSEQYF.